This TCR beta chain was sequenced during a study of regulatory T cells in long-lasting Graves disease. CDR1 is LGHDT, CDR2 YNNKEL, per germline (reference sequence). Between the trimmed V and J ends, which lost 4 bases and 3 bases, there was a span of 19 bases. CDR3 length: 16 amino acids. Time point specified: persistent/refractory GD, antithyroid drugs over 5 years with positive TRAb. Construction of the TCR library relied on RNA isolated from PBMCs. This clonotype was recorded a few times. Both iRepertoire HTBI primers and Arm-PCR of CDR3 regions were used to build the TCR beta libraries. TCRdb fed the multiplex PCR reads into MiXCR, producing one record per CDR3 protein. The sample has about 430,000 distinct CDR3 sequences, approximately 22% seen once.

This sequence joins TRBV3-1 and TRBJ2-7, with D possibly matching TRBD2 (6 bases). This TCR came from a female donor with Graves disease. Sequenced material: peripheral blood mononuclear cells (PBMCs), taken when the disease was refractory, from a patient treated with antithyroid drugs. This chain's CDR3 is CASSPIPGRGYYEQYF. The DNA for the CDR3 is TGTGCCAGCAGCCCAATCCCCGGACGGGGGTACTACGAGCAGTACTTC.